This is a list of T cell receptor beta chains from one sample in a study of T cell clones after liver transplantation. This table comes from immunoSEQ multiplex PCR, and its TCRdb copy is limited to in-frame clones, with some not included. The data hold some 120,000 clones, with about nine tenths observed a single time. This material consisted of CD4+ T cells from blood, taken 12 months after liver transplant. The receptor source for this set is a human patient who received a liver transplant. Some T cells may originate from the graft donor. Both conserved end residues are part of each CDR3. A D gene is named only where the DNA matches it firmly. Size is omitted from some rows. Given values are once, few, many or a class for expanded clones.

J gene | V gene | clone size | D gene | CDR3 protein | CDR3 DNA
TRBJ2-7 | TRBV5-1 | once | - | CASSPEGGGLTYEQYF | TGCGCCAGCAGCCCGGAAGGAGGCGGATTAACCTACGAGCAGTACTTC
TRBJ2-2 | TRBV11-2 | - | - | CASSHNQGSGELFF | TGTGCCAGCAGCCACAATCAAGGTTCCGGGGAGCTGTTTTTT
TRBJ2-2 | TRBV28 | - | TRBD2 | CASSPYAGGPTGELFF | TGTGCCAGCAGCCCCTACGCGGGAGGGCCCACCGGGGAGCTGTTTTTT
TRBJ1-5 | TRBV18 | - | TRBD1 | CASSPGQGAGQPQHF | TGTGCCAGCTCACCGGGACAGGGGGCGGGTCAGCCCCAGCATTTT
TRBJ2-3 | TRBV7-9 | - | - | CASGTDRASTDTQYF | TGTGCCAGCGGTACGGACAGAGCTAGCACAGATACGCAGTATTTT
TRBJ1-4 | TRBV11-3 | - | - | CASSSDTGAEKLFF | TGTGCCAGCAGCTCGGACACCGGGGCTGAAAAACTGTTTTTT
TRBJ2-3 | TRBV18 | - | - | CASSPGPIVDTQYF | TGTGCCAGCTCGCCGGGACCTATAGTTGATACGCAGTATTTT
TRBJ2-1 | TRBV5-8 | - | - | CASSIRVLSYNEQFF | TGTGCCAGCAGCATACGGGTTTTGTCTTACAATGAGCAGTTCTTC
TRBJ2-1 | TRBV19 | - | - | CASSISGPDEQFF | TGTGCCAGTAGTATCTCGGGCCCTGATGAGCAGTTCTTC
TRBJ1-2 | TRBV2 | - | - | CASSEKLGTDYGYTF | TGTGCCAGCAGTGAAAAGCTGGGGACGGACTATGGCTACACCTTC
TRBJ1-1 | TRBV7-2 | - | - | CASSSGAGGTEAFF | TGTGCCAGCAGCTCAGGAGCTGGGGGCACTGAAGCTTTCTTT
TRBJ1-5 | TRBV10-3 | - | TRBD1 | CAISPDRGDQPQHF | TGTGCCATCAGTCCGGACAGGGGAGATCAGCCCCAGCATTTT
TRBJ2-2 | TRBV2 | - | TRBD2 | CASSEKLAGTGELFF | TGTGCCAGCAGTGAGAAGTTAGCGGGCACCGGGGAGCTGTTTTTT
TRBJ1-1 | TRBV18 | - | - | CASSPTSGMSTEAFF | TGTGCCAGCTCACCGACGTCAGGGATGAGTACTGAAGCTTTCTTT
TRBJ2-7 | TRBV11-3 | - | - | CASSLDRTVYEQYF | TGTGCCAGCAGCTTAGATCGAACAGTTTACGAGCAGTACTTC
TRBJ2-3 | TRBV4-2 | once | - | CASSQDGRREVFSTDTQYF | TGTGCCAGCAGCCAAGATGGGAGAAGGGAAGTTTTTAGCACAGATACGCAGTATTTT
TRBJ1-2 | TRBV9 | - | - | CASSRDNHYGYTF | TGTGCCAGCAGCCGGGACAATCACTATGGCTACACCTTC
TRBJ2-1 | TRBV9 | - | TRBD1 | CASSPRDRGLNEQFF | TGTGCCAGCAGCCCCAGGGACAGGGGGCTTAATGAGCAGTTCTTC
TRBJ1-2 | TRBV5-1 | - | - | CASSPGGLGGYTF | TGCGCCAGCAGCCCCGGCGGCCTGGGAGGCTACACCTTC
TRBJ2-7 | TRBV6-6 | - | TRBD1 | CASSYSGTGGYEQYF | TGTGCCAGCAGTTACTCCGGGACAGGGGGTTACGAGCAGTACTTC
TRBJ2-5 | TRBV20-1 | few | - | CSAQRGQTQYF | TGCAGTGCCCAAAGGGGACAGACCCAGTACTTC
TRBJ2-3 | TRBV7-8 | - | - | CASSLKMTGRARTDTQYF | TGTGCCAGCAGTCTTAAGATGACAGGGAGGGCGAGAACAGATACGCAGTATTTT